This T cell receptor (beta chain) was sequenced for a study of shared clonotypes between healthy human individuals. Study-wide results and limits: Sampling involved blood alone; tissue repertoires likely differ.

The CDR3 contains 12 residues. Germline CDR1 reads SGHNT; CDR2 reads YYREEE (reference sequence). With 3 bases clipped from V and 5 bases from J, the junction kept 2 bases outside the gene matches. On this clone: The antigen is unknown.

Terminally differentiated effector memory CD45RA+ cells were excluded by CCR7 positive selection of CD45RO-negative cells. Repertoires were generated with immunoSEQ multiplex PCR, while TCRdb's copy carries only in-frame clones and drops some. The data hold roughly 2.1 million clones, with more than 85% observed a single time. The V gene is TRBV5-4, the J gene TRBJ2-7; TRBD2 aligns across 7 bases. Input material: naive CD8+ T cells from PBMCs. This receptor was obtained from a man aged 18 to 29 in good health. Some clones in this sample may be carry-over from other donors' samples. The CDR3 region is CASSWGTNEQYF. The CDR3 nucleotides are TGTGCCAGCAGCTGGGGGACTAACGAGCAGTACTTC.